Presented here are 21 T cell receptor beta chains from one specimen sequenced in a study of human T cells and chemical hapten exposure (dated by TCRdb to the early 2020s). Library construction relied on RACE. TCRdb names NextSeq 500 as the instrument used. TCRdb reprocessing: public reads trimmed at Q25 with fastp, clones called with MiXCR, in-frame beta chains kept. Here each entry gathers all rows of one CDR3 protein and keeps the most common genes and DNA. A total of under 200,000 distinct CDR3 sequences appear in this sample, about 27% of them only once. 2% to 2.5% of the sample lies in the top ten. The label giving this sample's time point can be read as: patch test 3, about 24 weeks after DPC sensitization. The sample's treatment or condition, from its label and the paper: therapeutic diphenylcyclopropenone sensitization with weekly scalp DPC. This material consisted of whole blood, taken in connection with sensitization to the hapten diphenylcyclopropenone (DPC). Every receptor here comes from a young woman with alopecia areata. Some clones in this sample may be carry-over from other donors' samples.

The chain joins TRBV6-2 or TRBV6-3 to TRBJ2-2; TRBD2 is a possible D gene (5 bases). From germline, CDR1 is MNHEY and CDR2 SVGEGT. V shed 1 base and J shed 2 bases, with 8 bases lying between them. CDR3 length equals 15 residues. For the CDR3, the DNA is TGTGCCAGCAGTTACTTTCCTAGCAACACCGGGGAGCTGTTTTTT. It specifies CASSYFPSNTGELFF.

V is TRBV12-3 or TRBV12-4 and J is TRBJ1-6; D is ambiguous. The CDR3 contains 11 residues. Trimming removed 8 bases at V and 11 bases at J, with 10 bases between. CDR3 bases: TGTGCCAGCGGAGTAGGGACACCCCTCCACTTT. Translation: CASGVGTPLHF.

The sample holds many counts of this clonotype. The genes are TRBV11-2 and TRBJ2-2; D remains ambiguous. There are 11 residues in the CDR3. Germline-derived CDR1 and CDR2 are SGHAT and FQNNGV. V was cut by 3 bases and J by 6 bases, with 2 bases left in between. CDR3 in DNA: TGTGCCAGCAGCTTGGCCGGGGAGCTGTTTTTT. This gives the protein CASSLAGELFF.

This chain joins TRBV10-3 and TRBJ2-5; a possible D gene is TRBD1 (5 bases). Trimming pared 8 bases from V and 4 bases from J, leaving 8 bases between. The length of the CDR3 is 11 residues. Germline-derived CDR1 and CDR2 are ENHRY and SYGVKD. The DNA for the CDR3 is TGTGCCATCGGGGCCTCAGAGACCCAGTACTTC. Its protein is CAIGASETQYF.

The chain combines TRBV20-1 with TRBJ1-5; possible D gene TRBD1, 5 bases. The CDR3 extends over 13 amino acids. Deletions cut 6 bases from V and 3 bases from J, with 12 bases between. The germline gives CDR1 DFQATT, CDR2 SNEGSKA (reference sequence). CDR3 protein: CSANQGSNQPQHF. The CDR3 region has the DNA TGCAGTGCCAACCAGGGATCCAATCAGCCCCAGCATTTT.

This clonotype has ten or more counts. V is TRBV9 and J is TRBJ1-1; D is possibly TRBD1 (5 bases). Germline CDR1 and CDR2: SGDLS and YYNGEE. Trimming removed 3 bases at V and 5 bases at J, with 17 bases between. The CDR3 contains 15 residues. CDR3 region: CASSGGTLGETEAFF. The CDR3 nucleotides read TGTGCCAGCAGCGGCGGGACCCTTGGGGAGACTGAAGCTTTCTTT.

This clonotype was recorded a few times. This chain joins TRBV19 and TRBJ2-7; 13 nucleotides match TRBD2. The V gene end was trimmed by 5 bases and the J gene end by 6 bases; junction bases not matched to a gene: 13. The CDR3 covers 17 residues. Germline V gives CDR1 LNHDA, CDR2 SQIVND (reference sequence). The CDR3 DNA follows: TGTGCCAGTAGTCTACGACTAGCGGGGGGACTCCTGACCGAGCAGTACTTC. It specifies CASSLRLAGGLLTEQYF.

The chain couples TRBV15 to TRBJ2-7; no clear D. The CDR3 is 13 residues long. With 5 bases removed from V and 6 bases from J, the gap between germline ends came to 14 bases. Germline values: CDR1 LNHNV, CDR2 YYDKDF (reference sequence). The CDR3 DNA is TGTGCCACCAGCGGACCCCAAACCTCCGAGCAGTACTTC. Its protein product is CATSGPQTSEQYF.

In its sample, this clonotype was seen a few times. CDR3 loop: CASRQQANTGELFF. CDR3 nucleotides: TGTGCCAGCCGACAACAAGCGAACACCGGGGAGCTGTTTTTT. The chain combines TRBV25-1 with TRBJ2-2; D call uncertain. Trimming stripped 8 bases from V and 0 bases from J, with 10 bases between. CDR1 is MGHDK and CDR2 is SYGVNS in the germline V gene. There are 14 residues in the CDR3.

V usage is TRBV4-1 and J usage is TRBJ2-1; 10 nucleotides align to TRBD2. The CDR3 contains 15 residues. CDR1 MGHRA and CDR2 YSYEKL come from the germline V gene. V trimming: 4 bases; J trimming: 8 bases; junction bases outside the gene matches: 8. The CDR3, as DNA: TGCGCCAGCAGCCCGGAACTAGCGGGATTACATGAGCAGTTCTTC. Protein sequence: CASSPELAGLHEQFF.

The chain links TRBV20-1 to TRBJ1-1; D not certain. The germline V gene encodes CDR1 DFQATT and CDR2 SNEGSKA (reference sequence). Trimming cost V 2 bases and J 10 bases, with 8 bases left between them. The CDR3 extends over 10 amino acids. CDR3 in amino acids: CSARYEAAFF. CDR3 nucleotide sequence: TGCAGTGCTAGATACGAGGCAGCTTTCTTT.

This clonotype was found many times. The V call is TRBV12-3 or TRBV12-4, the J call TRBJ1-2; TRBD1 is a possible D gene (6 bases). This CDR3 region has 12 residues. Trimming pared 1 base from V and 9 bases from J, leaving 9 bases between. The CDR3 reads CASSLGGGSYTF. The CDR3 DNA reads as TGTGCCAGCAGTTTAGGAGGGGGGAGCTACACCTTC.

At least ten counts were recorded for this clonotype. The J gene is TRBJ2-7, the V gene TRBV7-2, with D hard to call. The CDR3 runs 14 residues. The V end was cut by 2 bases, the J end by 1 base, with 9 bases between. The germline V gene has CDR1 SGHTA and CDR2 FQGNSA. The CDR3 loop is CASSLSVGSYEQYF. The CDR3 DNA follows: TGTGCCAGCAGCTTAAGTGTCGGGTCCTACGAGCAGTACTTC.

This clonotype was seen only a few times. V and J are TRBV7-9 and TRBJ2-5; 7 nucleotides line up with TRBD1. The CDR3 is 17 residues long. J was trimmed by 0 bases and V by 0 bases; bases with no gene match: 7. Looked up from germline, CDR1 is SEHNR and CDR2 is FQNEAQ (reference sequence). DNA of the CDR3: TGTGCCAGCAGCTTAGCGGCCAGGACAGGCCACCAAGAGACCCAGTACTTC. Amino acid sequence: CASSLAARTGHQETQYF.

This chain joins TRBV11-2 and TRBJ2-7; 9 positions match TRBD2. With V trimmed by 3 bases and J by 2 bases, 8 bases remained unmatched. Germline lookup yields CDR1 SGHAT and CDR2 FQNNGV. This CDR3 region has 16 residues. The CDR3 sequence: CASSFFSLAGTYEQYF. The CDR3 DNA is TGTGCCAGCAGCTTTTTTTCGCTAGCGGGAACCTACGAGCAGTACTTC.

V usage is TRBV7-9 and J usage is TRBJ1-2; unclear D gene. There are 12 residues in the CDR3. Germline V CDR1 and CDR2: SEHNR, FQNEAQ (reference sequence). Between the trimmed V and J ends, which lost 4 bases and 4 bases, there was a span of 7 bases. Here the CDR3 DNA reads TGTGCCAGCAGCTCCGAAAGCTATGGCTACACCTTC. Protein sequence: CASSSESYGYTF.

Here the CDR3 DNA reads TGTGCCAGCAGGGGGACAGGGCGCAGTCAGCCCCAGCATTTT. This sequence encodes CASRGTGRSQPQHF. The genes are TRBV12-3 or TRBV12-4 and TRBJ1-5, with TRBD1 identical over 9 bases. The CDR3 extends over 14 amino acids. J lost 6 bases, V lost 6 bases, and 6 bases had no gene match.

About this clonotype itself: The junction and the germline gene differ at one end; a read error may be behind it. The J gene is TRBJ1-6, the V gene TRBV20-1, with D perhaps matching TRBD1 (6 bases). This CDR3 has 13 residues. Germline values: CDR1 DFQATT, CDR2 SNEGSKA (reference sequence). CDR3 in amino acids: CSAPDRANSPLHF. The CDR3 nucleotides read TGCAGTGCCCCGGACAGAGCAAATTCCCCCCTCCACTTT.

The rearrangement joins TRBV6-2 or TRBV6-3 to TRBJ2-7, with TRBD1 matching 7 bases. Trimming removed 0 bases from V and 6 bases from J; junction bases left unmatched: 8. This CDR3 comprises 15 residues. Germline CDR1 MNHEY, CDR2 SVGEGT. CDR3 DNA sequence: TGTGCCAGCAGTTACTCGAGTACAGGGGCCCTCGAGCAGTACTTC. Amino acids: CASSYSSTGALEQYF.

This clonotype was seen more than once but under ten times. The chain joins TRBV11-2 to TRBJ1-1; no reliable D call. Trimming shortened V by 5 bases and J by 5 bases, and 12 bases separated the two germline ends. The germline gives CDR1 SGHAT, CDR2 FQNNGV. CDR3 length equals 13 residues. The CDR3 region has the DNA TGTGCCAGCAGCCCACACATGGCGACTGAAGCTTTCTTT. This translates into CASSPHMATEAFF.

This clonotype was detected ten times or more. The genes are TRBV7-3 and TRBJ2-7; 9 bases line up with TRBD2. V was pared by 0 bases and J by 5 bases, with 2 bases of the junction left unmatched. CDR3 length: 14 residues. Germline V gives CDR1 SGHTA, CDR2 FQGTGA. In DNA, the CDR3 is TGTGCCAGCAGCTTAACGCCTAGCGGGAACGAGCAGTACTTC. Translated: CASSLTPSGNEQYF.